This TCR beta chain was captured by sequencing in a study of blood T cell repertoires in COVID-19. Overall study: Samples taken during acute and convalescent COVID-19 were collected in the United States, Italy and Spain. The analysed material was cDNA or gDNA that came from T cells, B-cell-depleted T cells, or PBMCs.

CDR1 and CDR2 from the germline V gene are MDHEN and SYDVKM. The V end lost 5 bases, the J end lost 7 bases, and 9 bases lay between the germline ends. The CDR3 runs to 12 residues. Source study methods: Amplification of reference gene primers was used by the study to estimate nucleated cell counts. The protocol was immunoSEQ multiplex PCR, while the TCRdb copy is restricted to in-frame clones and leaves out a portion. V, J and clone size are taken as reported in that table, and D and trimming were inferred from the DNA itself. The data contain about 76,000 clones, around 90% of them singletons. The gene calls are TRBV28 and TRBJ1-3; D not certain. The receptor comes from a man over 45 with acute or convalescent COVID-19. The sequencing input was peripheral blood. The CDR3 is CASSGDWNTIYF. DNA for the CDR3: TGTGCCAGCAGTGGAGACTGGAACACCATATATTTT.